This T cell receptor beta chain was found in a study of blood T cells in healthy people across ages. Using a J-beta primer mix together with a sample-barcoded 5' primer, a second PCR was run for roughly 7 to 12 cycles. TCRdb processed the 5' RACE reads anew with MiXCR; each CDR3 protein has one entry. Of about 1.4 million distinct CDR3 sequences in the sample, almost 60% are singletons; the top ten hold roughly 7%. CDR1 is MNHEY and CDR2 is SMNVEV in the germline V gene (reference sequence). The CDR3 totals 18 residues. This receptor was identified in a man aged 18-30 years in good health. V is TRBV27 and J is TRBJ2-7, with TRBD2 matching over 12 bases. The assigned J gene may be wrong: the sequence end matches TRBJ2-5 better. The source material was blood. The DNA of the CDR3 is TGTGCCAGCAGGGCTCGGCGACTAGCGGGAGCCGGGGTAAAGACCCAGTACTTC. Protein product: CASRARRLAGAGVKTQYF.